This T cell receptor beta chain was sequenced for a study of prognosis after radiotherapy for stage I lung cancer (dated by TCRdb to the early 2020s). Study-level background: Between April 2018 and January 2019, 15 to 20 stage I NSCLC patients were enrolled in Nanjing, China. Every patient was deemed medically inoperable, approximately 12 because of comorbidities and about seven because they refused surgery. Image-guided IMRT or VMAT was used to deliver SBRT in 3 to 5 fractions at a biologically effective dose of at least 100 Gy. The study included fourteen patients with newly diagnosed primary stage I lung tumors and roughly 5 with oligometastatic NSCLC after surgical resection of the primary tumor. Squamous cell carcinoma histology was identified in six or seven patients, and adenocarcinoma histology was identified in around 13 patients. SBRT was not combined with any concurrent therapy in any patient. The cohort was made up of 10 to 15 men and about 6 women, with a median age of nearly 75 years and an age range of 53 to 84 years. A total of around 40 blood samples from approximately 20 patients were sequenced, with one sample obtained before and one obtained after SBRT for each patient. Peripheral blood TCR beta repertoires were profiled in stage I NSCLC patients before and after stereotactic body radiotherapy, and the repertoires were related to distant failure. Distant metastases were developed by four of the 19 patients after SBRT, at a median of 7 months, whereas no significant progression was observed in the other 15 patients. Overall study outcomes, separate from this receptor: TRBV and TRBJ usage frequencies reportedly varied with metastasis status, involving two V genes at baseline and 9 or 10 V and two J genes after SBRT. Post-SBRT Shannon entropy and its change from baseline were lower in patients who developed distant metastases; baseline Shannon entropy was not associated with metastases. Limitations of the study included a small cohort and short follow-up, and the study findings need independent validation. No adjustment for multiple comparisons was applied to any of the reported P values. No determination of tumor specificity was made for expanded TCR clones. Unique TCR clone counts fell after SBRT (median about 9,800 before versus several thousand after; Wilcoxon paired P=0.011).

Of note for this clonotype: This receptor's antigen is unknown. No much larger clone is present one base from it, and per-base qualities are unavailable.

No patient had a history of other malignancies or prior chemotherapy or radiotherapy, and all had node-negative disease on CT and PET/CT. At each of two time points, around 6 milliliters of peripheral venous blood were collected into EDTA tubes. PBMCs were isolated by Ficoll-Paque Plus density-gradient centrifugation. Immediately after collection, samples were stored at -80 degrees C until analysis. Two rounds of multiplex PCR were performed to amplify the TCR beta CDR3 region from genomic DNA. In the first PCR round, primers specific to each TRBV and TRBJ gene were used, and the primer sequences were filed in Chinese patent CN105087789A. Universal primers were used in the second PCR round. The Roche High Pure PCR Template Preparation Kit was used to extract genomic DNA from frozen PBMCs. The libraries underwent paired-end sequencing with 151 bp reads on an Illumina HiSeq 3000. On the authors' methods: CutAdapt was used to discard raw reads that did not contain the multiplex PCR primer sequences. Using PEAR, the high-quality paired reads were merged into contigs. MiXCR assigned TRB V, D and J gene segments to each contig by aligning to reference sequences. To remove sequencing errors, CDR3 sequences were clustered according to base quality and sequence similarity. Shannon entropy, normalized by the natural log of the productive TCR sequence number, served as the measure of diversity. Clonality was computed as one minus the ratio of Shannon entropy to the natural log of the number of unique clonotypes. Progression-free survival cut-offs for repertoire metrics were chosen using the Youden index of ROC curves, with analyses run in R 3.5.3. The raw public data were reprocessed by TCRdb itself: fastp quality trimming at Q25, MiXCR clonotype calling, in-frame beta chains only. Each CDR3 protein gets just one entry, which takes the most common genes and DNA from the rows behind it. Clone size and V and J calls follow TCRdb, not the original study. The sample yields 12,000 or so distinct CDR3 sequences; approximately 40% were counted once. The ten biggest clones cover around 53% of the sample.

The TCR originated in a donor aged 50 or older with non-small cell lung cancer. The source material was PBMCs, sampled before or after stereotactic body radiation therapy (not recorded which).

The CDR3 reads CATSDLSRTDTQYF. The nucleotide sequence is TGTGCCACCAGTGATTTATCCCGGACAGATACGCAGTATTTT. The chain uses TRBV24-1 and TRBJ2-3, with no confident D gene call. In the germline V gene, CDR1 corresponds to KGHDR and CDR2 to SFDVKD. Trimming takes 1 base from V and 3 bases from J, and the germline ends sit 7 bases apart. The CDR3, from cysteine to phenylalanine, totals 14 residues. The read is trimmed to its CDR3 DNA, 42 bases read in frame from base 1.